Following are 24 T cell receptor beta chains from one sample sequenced in a study of blood T cell repertoires in COVID-19. TCRdb's table, derived via immunoSEQ multiplex PCR, lists solely in-frame clones and lacks some. This table has under 95,000 clones, about 90% appearing once. Sequenced material: peripheral blood. Receptors originate from a human donor in a cohort sampled during active COVID-19.

V and J are TRBV11-2 and TRBJ2-3, with TRBD2 matching 7 bases. With 5 bases clipped from V and 4 bases from J, the junction kept 9 bases outside the gene matches. CDR1 SGHAT and CDR2 FQNNGV come from the germline V gene. CDR3 length: 15 amino acids. The CDR3 coding sequence is TGTGCCAGCAGCGGACACCGGGGGGACGCAGATACGCAGTATTTT. Translated, it gives CASSGHRGDADTQYF.

The V call is TRBV12-3 or TRBV12-4, the J call TRBJ1-1; TRBD1 aligns across 9 bases. The CDR3 is made up of 12 amino acids. After removal of 6 bases from V and 6 bases from J, the junction contained 2 bases not matched to a gene. The CDR3 loop reads CASSNRGPEAFF. CDR3 DNA: TGTGCCAGCAGCAACAGGGGGCCTGAAGCTTTCTTT.

V is TRBV5-5 and J is TRBJ1-5, with D uncertain. V was cut by 0 bases and J by 4 bases, with 17 bases left in between. From germline, CDR1 is SGHKS and CDR2 YYEKEE (reference sequence). The CDR3 covers 17 residues. Here the CDR3 reads CASSLVARLSSNQPQHF. CDR3 sequence (DNA): TGTGCCAGCAGCTTGGTTGCTCGATTGAGTTCAAATCAGCCCCAGCATTTT.

The chain is built from TRBV7-2 and TRBJ2-1; possibly TRBD1 for D (5 bases). CDR1 and CDR2 (germline): SGHTA, FQGNSA. V gave up 1 base and J gave up 8 bases, with 9 bases separating them. This CDR3 has 13 amino acids. The CDR3 loop reads CASSLDRIDEQFF. The CDR3, as DNA: TGTGCCAGCAGCTTAGACAGGATCGATGAGCAGTTCTTC.

The rearrangement joins TRBV6-2 or TRBV6-3 to TRBJ1-6, with TRBD1 matching 7 bases. The ends lost 2 bases at V and 6 bases at J; junction bases unmatched: 7. Germline loops: CDR1 MNHEY, CDR2 SVGEGT. The CDR3 has 16 residues. Here the CDR3 DNA reads TGTGCCAGCAGTTACCAACAGGGGTTTAGTAATTCACCCCTCCACTTT. Protein: CASSYQQGFSNSPLHF.

The J gene is TRBJ2-1, the V gene TRBV5-1, with 7 bases matching TRBD1. Germline V gene lookup returns CDR1 SGHRS and CDR2 YFSETQ. The CDR3 is made up of 15 amino acids. After removal of 5 bases from V and 0 bases from J, the junction contained 5 bases not matched to a gene. The CDR3 sequence: CASREQGSSYNEQFF. CDR3 in DNA: TGCGCCAGCAGAGAACAGGGGAGCTCCTACAATGAGCAGTTCTTC.

The chain links TRBV11-2 to TRBJ2-3; the match to TRBD1 covers 9 bases. V shed 6 bases and J 3 bases; nucleotides not matched to a gene: 4. CDR1 and CDR2 (germline): SGHAT, FQNNGV. This CDR3 has 14 residues. The CDR3 DNA sequence: TGTGCCAGCAGACGGGACAGGGCTACAGATACGCAGTATTTT. Its protein product is CASRRDRATDTQYF.

V is TRBV5-1 and J is TRBJ2-1; possibly TRBD2 for D (5 bases). The V gene's germline CDR1 is SGHRS and CDR2 YFSETQ. The length of the CDR3 is 14 residues. V lost 0 bases and J lost 12, with 16 bases in between. Here the CDR3 DNA reads TGCGCCAGCAGCTTGGAAGGGAGTAGGGCCCCGCAGTTCTTC. This codes for CASSLEGSRAPQFF.

This chain connects TRBV12-5 to TRBJ1-5, with no clear D. Germline values: CDR1 LGHNT, CDR2 FRNRAP. The CDR3 totals 11 residues. V lost 2 bases and J lost 8, with 4 bases in between. The CDR3 DNA reads TGTGCTAGTGGTTTGCGGGAGCCCCAGCATTTT. Its translation: CASGLREPQHF.

CDR3 DNA: TGTGCCAGCAGTGCCGGGACAGAAGCCCCCTACGAGCAGTACTTC. Translated: CASSAGTEAPYEQYF. The chain employs TRBV28 and TRBJ2-7; 7 bases agree with TRBD1. Trimming removed 5 bases from V and 2 bases from J; junction bases left unmatched: 9. There are 15 residues in the CDR3. Germline V lookup: CDR1 MDHEN, CDR2 SYDVKM.

The rearrangement joins TRBV19 to TRBJ1-5, with 10 bases lining up with TRBD1. V dropped 11 bases and J dropped 9; count of bases not matched to a gene: 10. Per germline, CDR1 LNHDA and CDR2 SQIVND (reference sequence). The CDR3 totals 13 residues. The DNA of the CDR3 is TGTGCCGGGGGCGGGACAGGGGCGGCGCCCCAGCATTTT. Residues: CAGGGTGAAPQHF. Complete variable domain (other parts from reference TRBV19 and TRBJ1-5): DGGITQSPKYLFRKEGQNVTLSCEQNLNHDAMYWYRQDPGQGLRLIYYSQIVNDFQKGDIAEGYSVSREKKESFPLTVTSAQKNPTAFYLCAGGGTGAAPQHFGDGTRLSIL.

The gene calls are TRBV18 and TRBJ1-1; TRBD1 matches at 8 bases. The CDR3 has 15 residues. The junction had 6 bases not matched to a gene; V was cut back by 2 bases and J by 4 bases. The V gene's germline CDR1 is KGHSH and CDR2 LQKENI. The DNA of the CDR3 is TGTGCCAGCTCACCATCAGGGGGCGGCGTCACTGAAGCTTTCTTT. Encoded protein: CASSPSGGGVTEAFF.

The chain joins TRBV5-1 to TRBJ1-2; D might be TRBD1 (6 bases). Per germline, CDR1 SGHRS and CDR2 YFSETQ. Between the trimmed V and J ends, which lost 2 bases and 0 bases, there was a span of 17 bases. The CDR3 is made up of 17 amino acids. In DNA form, the CDR3 reads TGCGCCAGCAGCTTAGGACAAGCAGGGGTTCCTAACTATGGCTACACCTTC. This translates into CASSLGQAGVPNYGYTF.

J is TRBJ1-2 and V is TRBV9; D is possibly TRBD1 (6 bases). V lost 0 bases and J 8 bases, leaving 17 bases between the germline ends. CDR1 SGDLS and CDR2 YYNGEE come from the germline V gene. This CDR3 comprises 15 residues. CDR3 DNA: TGTGCCAGCAGCGTAGCTTGGGGGACATCTGGGGGCTACACCTTC. It codes for CASSVAWGTSGGYTF.

The chain combines TRBV7-2 with TRBJ2-7; 15 nucleotides agree with TRBD2. Per germline, CDR1 SGHTA and CDR2 FQGNSA. J gave up 6 bases and V 5 bases, and 5 bases lay outside the gene matches. The CDR3 has 15 amino acids. DNA of the CDR3: TGTGCCAGCAGCCCACCGGGACTAGCGGGGGGCGAGCAGTACTTC. Protein: CASSPPGLAGGEQYF. The entire variable domain, with the rest obtained from reference TRBV7-2 and TRBJ2-7, is as follows: GAGVSQSPSNKVTEKGKDVELRCDPISGHTALYWYRQSLGQGLEFLIYFQGNSAPDKSGLPSDRFSAERTGGSVSTLTIQRTQQEDSAVYLCASSPPGLAGGEQYFGPGTRLTVT.

V and J are TRBV30 and TRBJ2-7, with D tentatively TRBD1 (5 bases). The V gene lost 1 base and the J gene lost 6 bases, with 13 bases spanning the gap. This CDR3 has 13 residues. Germline assignment: CDR1 GTSNPN and CDR2 SVGIG (reference sequence). The CDR3 sequence: CAWSASDISEQYF. The CDR3 region has the DNA TGTGCCTGGAGTGCCTCGGACATCTCCGAGCAGTACTTC. The whole variable domain, remainder taken from reference TRBV30 and TRBJ2-7, is SQTIHQWPATLVQPVGSPLSLECTVEGTSNPNLYWYRQAAGRGLQLLFYSVGIGQISSEVPQNLSASRPQDRQFILSSKKLLLSDSGFYLCAWSASDISEQYFGPGTRLTVT.

The genes are TRBV5-1 and TRBJ2-1; D unclear. The CDR3 consists of 13 residues. Deletions cut 1 base from V and 1 base from J, with 3 bases between. Germline V gene data show CDR1 as SGHRS and CDR2 as YFSETQ. The CDR3: CASSLPSYNEQFF. The CDR3, as DNA: TGCGCCAGCAGCTTGCCGTCCTACAATGAGCAGTTCTTC.

The chain carries TRBV19 and TRBJ1-2; possibly TRBD1 for D (6 bases). The CDR3 covers 14 residues. V was shortened by 8 bases and J by 4 bases, with 17 bases between the two germline ends. Per the germline V gene, CDR1 is LNHDA and CDR2 is SQIVND (reference sequence). CDR3 protein: CASRRGETIYGYTF. Written as DNA, the CDR3 is TGTGCCAGTCGCAGGGGAGAGACGATCTATGGCTACACCTTC. The variable domain in full, with the rest retrieved from reference TRBV19 and TRBJ1-2, is DGGITQSPKYLFRKEGQNVTLSCEQNLNHDAMYWYRQDPGQGLRLIYYSQIVNDFQKGDIAEGYSVSREKKESFPLTVTSAQKNPTAFYLCASRRGETIYGYTFGSGTRLTVV.

The rearrangement uses TRBV2 and TRBJ1-5, with D maybe TRBD1 (5 bases). CDR1 is SNHLY and CDR2 is FYNNEI in the germline V gene. CDR3 length: 16 residues. V lost 2 bases to trimming and J lost 5 bases, with 16 bases between them. The CDR3 bases are TGTGCCAGCAGTGAATCGGGGGGGAGATTTTATCAGCCCCAGCATTTT. This translates into CASSESGGRFYQPQHF.

This chain connects TRBV25-1 to TRBJ1-2; D uncertain. V was clipped by 3 bases and J by 2 bases, with 10 bases between them. This CDR3 contains 14 residues. In germline, CDR1 is MGHDK, CDR2 SYGVNS. The CDR3 DNA is TGTGCCAGCAGTGATCTGGAGGGCAACTATGGCTACACCTTC. Translated, it gives CASSDLEGNYGYTF.

The chain is built from TRBV12-3 or TRBV12-4 and TRBJ1-1; a weak D match, TRBD1 (5 bases). Deletions cut 4 bases from V and 8 bases from J, with 14 bases between. The CDR3 runs 13 residues. The CDR3 sequence: CASSSPGGGEAFF. CDR3 nucleotide sequence: TGTGCCAGCAGTTCCCCGGGGGGGGGAGAAGCTTTCTTT.

The chain is built from TRBV7-9 and TRBJ1-1, with TRBD1 matching over 8 bases. V was clipped by 5 bases and J by 5 bases; unmatched bases: 7. CDR1 is SEHNR, CDR2 FQNEAQ, per germline (reference sequence). The CDR3 has 14 residues. The CDR3 DNA sequence: TGTGCCAGCAGCCCCGTTACAGGGGGGACTGAAGCTTTCTTT. It yields the protein CASSPVTGGTEAFF.

V and J are TRBV10-2 and TRBJ2-7, with 7 bases matching TRBD1. The CDR3 consists of 14 residues. Germline values: CDR1 WSHSY, CDR2 SAAADI. With V trimmed by 10 bases and J by 3 bases, 12 bases remained unmatched. This chain's CDR3 is CATDQRGPDYEQYF. CDR3 in DNA: TGCGCCACCGACCAGAGGGGGCCAGACTACGAGCAGTACTTC.

The V and J genes are TRBV9 and TRBJ2-4, with D tentatively TRBD1 (5 bases). Trimming pared 1 base from V and 5 bases from J, leaving 10 bases between. The CDR3 is 14 amino acids. The germline CDR1 and CDR2 sequences are SGDLS and YYNGEE. The CDR3 DNA is TGTGCCAGCAGCGTATCAGGGTCTCAAAACATTCAGTACTTC. It translates to CASSVSGSQNIQYF.